This TCR beta chain was profiled in a study of regulatory T cells in long-lasting Graves disease. Germline V gene data show CDR1 as MNHEY and CDR2 as SVGAGI. This CDR3 has 15 residues. The V gene lost 4 bases and the J gene lost 3 bases, with 13 bases spanning the gap. Documented time point: newly diagnosed GD, antithyroid drugs for less than 3 months. Extracted RNA from PBMCs served as the source of the TCR library. According to the study, TCR beta libraries were built with iRepertoire HTBI primers and CDR3-region Arm-PCR. TCRdb processed the multiplex PCR reads anew with MiXCR; each CDR3 protein has one entry. The repertoire holds roughly 350,000 distinct CDR3 sequences, with 16% as singletons. There are many counts of this clonotype. These sequences were also reported in another study, on T cells in Graves' hyperthyroidism and ophthalmopathy.

This TCR came from a woman aged 18 to 35 with Graves disease. Sequenced material: peripheral blood mononuclear cells (PBMCs), taken at new diagnosis, from a patient treated with antithyroid drugs. This chain connects TRBV6-5 to TRBJ2-4, with D possibly being TRBD1 (5 bases). DNA for the CDR3: TGTGCCAGCAGTTCCAGCTCAGGGCACAAAAACATTCAGTACTTC. Translated: CASSSSSGHKNIQYF.